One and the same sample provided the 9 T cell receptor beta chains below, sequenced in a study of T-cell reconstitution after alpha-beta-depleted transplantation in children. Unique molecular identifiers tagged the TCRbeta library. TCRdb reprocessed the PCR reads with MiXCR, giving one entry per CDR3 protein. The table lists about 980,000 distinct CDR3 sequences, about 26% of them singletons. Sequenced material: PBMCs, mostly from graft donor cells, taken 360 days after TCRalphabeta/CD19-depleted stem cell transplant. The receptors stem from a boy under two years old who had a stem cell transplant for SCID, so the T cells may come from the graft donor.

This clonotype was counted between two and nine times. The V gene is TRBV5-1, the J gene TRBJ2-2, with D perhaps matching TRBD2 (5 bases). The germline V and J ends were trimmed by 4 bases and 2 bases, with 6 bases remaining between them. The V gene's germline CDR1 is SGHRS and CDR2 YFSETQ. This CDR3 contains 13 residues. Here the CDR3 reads CASSEGNTGELFF. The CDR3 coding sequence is TGCGCCAGCAGCGAGGGTAACACCGGGGAGCTGTTTTTT.

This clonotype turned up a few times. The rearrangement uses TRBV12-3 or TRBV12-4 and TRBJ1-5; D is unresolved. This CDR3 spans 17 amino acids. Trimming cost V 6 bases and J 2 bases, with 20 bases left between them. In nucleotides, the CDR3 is TGTGCCAGCAGCCACGGCGGCCTCCAGACGGGCAATCAGCCCCAGCATTTT. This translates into CASSHGGLQTGNQPQHF.

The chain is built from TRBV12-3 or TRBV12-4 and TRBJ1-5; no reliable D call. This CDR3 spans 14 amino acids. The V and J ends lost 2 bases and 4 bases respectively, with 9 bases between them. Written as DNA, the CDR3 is TGTGCCAGCAGTTTATCCCGGGGAAATCAGCCCCAGCATTTT. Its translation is CASSLSRGNQPQHF.

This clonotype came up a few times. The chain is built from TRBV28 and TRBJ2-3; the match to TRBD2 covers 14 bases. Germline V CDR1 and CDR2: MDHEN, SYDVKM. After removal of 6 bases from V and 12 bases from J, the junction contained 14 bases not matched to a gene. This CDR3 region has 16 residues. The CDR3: CASRSSGLAGGFSQYF. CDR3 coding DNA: TGTGCCAGCAGATCATCTGGACTAGCGGGGGGATTCTCTCAGTATTTT.

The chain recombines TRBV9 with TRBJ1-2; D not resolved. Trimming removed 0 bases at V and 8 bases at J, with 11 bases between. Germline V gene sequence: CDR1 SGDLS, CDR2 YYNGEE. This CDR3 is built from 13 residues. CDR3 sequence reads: CASSVEEGRGYTF. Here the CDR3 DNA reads TGTGCCAGCAGCGTAGAGGAAGGTCGCGGCTACACCTTC. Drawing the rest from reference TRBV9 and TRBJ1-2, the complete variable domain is DSGVTQTPKHLITATGQRVTLRCSPRSGDLSVYWYQQSLDQGLQFLIQYYNGEERAKGNILERFSAQQFPDLHSELNLSSLELGDSALYFCASSVEEGRGYTFGSGTRLTVV.

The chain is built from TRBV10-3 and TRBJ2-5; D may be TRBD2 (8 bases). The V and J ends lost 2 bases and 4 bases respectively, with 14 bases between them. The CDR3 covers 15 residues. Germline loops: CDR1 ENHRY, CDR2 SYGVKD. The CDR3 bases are TGTGCCATCAGTGAGGACCGGGAGGGGGCAGAGACCCAGTACTTC. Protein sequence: CAISEDREGAETQYF.

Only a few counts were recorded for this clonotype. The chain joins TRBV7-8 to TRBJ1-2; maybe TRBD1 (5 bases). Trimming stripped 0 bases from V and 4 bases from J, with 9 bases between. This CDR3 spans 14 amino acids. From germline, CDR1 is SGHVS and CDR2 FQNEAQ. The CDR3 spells CASSLALGAYGYTF. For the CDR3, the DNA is TGTGCCAGCAGCTTAGCGCTAGGGGCCTATGGCTACACCTTC.

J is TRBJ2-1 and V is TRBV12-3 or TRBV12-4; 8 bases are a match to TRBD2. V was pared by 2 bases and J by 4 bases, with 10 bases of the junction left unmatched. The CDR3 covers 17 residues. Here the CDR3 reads CASSLSLGGGSYNEQFF. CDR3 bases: TGTGCCAGCAGTTTATCCCTAGGCGGGGGGTCGTACAATGAGCAGTTCTTC.

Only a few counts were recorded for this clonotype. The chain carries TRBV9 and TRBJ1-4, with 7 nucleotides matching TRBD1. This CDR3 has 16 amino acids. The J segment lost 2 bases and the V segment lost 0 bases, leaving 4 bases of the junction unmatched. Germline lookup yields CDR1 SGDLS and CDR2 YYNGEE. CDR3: CASSVAGGATNEKLFF. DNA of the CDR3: TGTGCCAGCAGCGTAGCAGGGGGTGCCACTAATGAAAAACTGTTTTTT.